The T cell receptor (beta chain) under discussion was sequenced for a study of cytomegalovirus exposure and HLA in healthy donors. Only a few counts were recorded for this clone. Its antigen is still unknown. Study-wide results and limits: According to reports, the classifier identified cytomegalovirus status with high specificity and sensitivity. No immune exposure information besides CMV serostatus was available. A later analysis linked a missense DCLRE1C variant to TCR beta V- and J-gene trimming.

Germline lookup yields CDR1 SQVTM and CDR2 ANQGSEA. V was trimmed by 1 base and J by 1 base, leaving 10 bases between them. This CDR3 has 14 amino acids. There were likely unrecorded immune exposures, though donors were nominally healthy when sampled. The PCR had 60 Vbeta and 13 Jbeta primers. Sequencing used immunoSEQ multiplex PCR; TCRdb keeps in-frame clones, though not all of them. The sample includes some 160,000 clones, 75% to 80% of them seen just once. This TCR derives from a woman aged 40 to 50 in good health and CMV-seronegative. The sequenced sample consisted of PBMCs. V gene TRBV29-1 combines with J gene TRBJ1-1, with D perhaps matching TRBD1 (6 bases). CDR3 loop: CSVEVAGANTEAFF. DNA of the CDR3: TGCAGCGTTGAAGTCGCAGGGGCGAACACTGAAGCTTTCTTT.